This passage covers 18 T cell receptor beta chains from one sample sequenced in a study of technical replicates of blood from a few donors. Assay used: immunoSEQ multiplex PCR; TCRdb lists only in-frame clones, some missing. The data contain about 75,000 clones, about 90% of them singletons. The specimen was T cells isolated from PBMCs. The receptors derive from a human donor in good health.

This chain joins TRBV6-1 and TRBJ2-3; tentatively, D is TRBD1 (6 bases). V lost 5 bases to trimming and J lost 2 bases, with 14 bases between them. CDR1 MNHNS and CDR2 SASEGT come from the germline V gene. There are 15 residues in the CDR3. The CDR3 region is CASSPQGYSTDTQYF. CDR3 in DNA: TGTGCCAGCAGTCCTCAGGGGTATTCCACAGATACGCAGTATTTT.

This rearrangement joins TRBV7-2 to TRBJ1-3, with a weak D call TRBD1 (5 bases). The CDR3 covers 15 residues. CDR1 is SGHTA and CDR2 is FQGNSA in the germline V gene. The V end lost 3 bases, the J end lost 0 bases, and 9 bases lay between the germline ends. The DNA for the CDR3 is TGTGCCAGCAGCTTTGAGACAGTCTCTGGAAACACCATATATTTT. Amino acid sequence: CASSFETVSGNTIYF.

The CDR3 loop reads CASSVAPLGTEYQETQYF. CDR3 nucleotide sequence: TGTGCCAGCAGCGTAGCACCTTTGGGGACAGAGTACCAAGAGACCCAGTACTTC. The chain is built from TRBV9 and TRBJ2-5; TRBD1 aligns across 7 bases. Germline V CDR1 and CDR2: SGDLS, YYNGEE. The CDR3 consists of 18 residues. Unmatched junction bases numbered 11, after V lost 0 bases and J lost 0 bases.

J is TRBJ2-2 and V is TRBV9; possibly TRBD2 for D (6 bases). Trimming removed 0 bases at V and 4 bases at J, with 13 bases between. Germline V gene lookup returns CDR1 SGDLS and CDR2 YYNGEE. The length of the CDR3 is 16 residues. CDR3 bases: TGTGCCAGCAGCGTAGCGGGAGACAGCCTCACCGGGGAGCTGTTTTTT. This gives the protein CASSVAGDSLTGELFF.

The gene calls are TRBV4-3 and TRBJ2-7, with D tentatively TRBD2 (5 bases). Germline CDR1 reads LGHNA; CDR2 reads YSLEER. Trimming took 1 base from V and 0 from J, leaving 7 bases between them. The CDR3 is 14 residues long. CDR3 amino acids: CASSQVGGSYEQYF. As DNA, the CDR3 is TGCGCCAGCAGCCAAGTAGGAGGCTCCTACGAGCAGTACTTC.

The gene calls are TRBV5-1 and TRBJ2-7; 10 nucleotides line up with TRBD1. Germline V CDR1 and CDR2: SGHRS, YFSETQ. J was trimmed by 5 bases and V by 2 bases; bases with no gene match: 4. The CDR3 has 14 residues. The CDR3 DNA sequence: TGCGCCAGCAGCTTAGGACAGGGGGTGAACGAGCAGTACTTC. Protein: CASSLGQGVNEQYF.

V is TRBV30 and J is TRBJ1-5, with unresolved D. The CDR3 is 12 residues long. Germline V gene lookup returns CDR1 GTSNPN and CDR2 SVGIG (reference sequence). V was clipped by 3 bases and J by 0 bases, with 3 bases between them. The CDR3 spells CAWSGSNQPQHF. CDR3 nucleotides: TGTGCCTGGAGCGGTAGCAATCAGCCCCAGCATTTT.

The rearrangement uses TRBV9 and TRBJ2-2; tentative D call: TRBD1 (6 bases). CDR1 is SGDLS and CDR2 is YYNGEE in the germline V gene. V was clipped by 1 base and J by 1 base, with 8 bases between them. CDR3 length: 15 amino acids. The CDR3 is CASSVTGWNTGELFF. The CDR3 bases are TGTGCCAGCAGCGTAACAGGGTGGAACACCGGGGAGCTGTTTTTT.

This chain uses TRBV5-1 with TRBJ2-1; D is perhaps TRBD2 (5 bases). The CDR3 extends over 13 amino acids. Trimming left V 6 bases short and J 4 bases short, with 11 bases between. Germline V lookup: CDR1 SGHRS, CDR2 YFSETQ. The CDR3 sequence: CASTSGGYNEQFF. The CDR3 coding sequence is TGCGCCAGCACAAGCGGCGGATACAATGAGCAGTTCTTC.

The chain is built from TRBV5-1 and TRBJ2-7; D is perhaps TRBD1 (6 bases). The CDR3 totals 16 residues. Germline V gene lookup returns CDR1 SGHRS and CDR2 YFSETQ. Trimming shortened V by 4 bases and J by 3 bases, and 20 bases separated the two germline ends. This chain's CDR3 is CASSATGTLSVYEQYF. The CDR3 region has the DNA TGCGCCAGCAGCGCAACCGGGACACTTAGCGTCTACGAGCAGTACTTC.

The V gene is TRBV28, the J gene TRBJ2-1; the match to TRBD2 covers 12 bases. This CDR3 has 15 residues. Trimming cost V 4 bases and J 7 bases; bases outside gene matches: 5. The V gene's germline CDR1 is MDHEN and CDR2 SYDVKM. The CDR3 DNA reads as TGTGCCAGCAGTTCCCGGACTAGCGGGAAGAATGAGCAGTTCTTC. Amino acid sequence: CASSSRTSGKNEQFF.

This chain joins TRBV6-1 and TRBJ2-7, with D possibly TRBD1 on 6 matching bases. Germline-derived CDR1 and CDR2 are MNHNS and SASEGT. This CDR3 region has 13 residues. Deletions cut 7 bases from V and 6 bases from J, with 16 bases between. The CDR3 DNA is TGTGCCAGCAACCATCCCACAGGGACCGAGCAGTACTTC. It translates to CASNHPTGTEQYF.

The J gene is TRBJ2-1, the V gene TRBV5-1; D is perhaps TRBD1 (5 bases). Germline V gene sequence: CDR1 SGHRS, CDR2 YFSETQ. V was clipped by 4 bases and J by 3 bases, with 8 bases between them. This CDR3 is built from 13 residues. This CDR3 is CASSTDSYNEQFF. CDR3 nucleotides: TGCGCCAGCAGCACCGACAGCTACAATGAGCAGTTCTTC.

This clone appeared many times. The chain uses TRBV6-5 and TRBJ2-2, with 8 nucleotides matching TRBD1. CDR3 length equals 14 residues. Germline CDR1 MNHEY, CDR2 SVGAGI. V lost 6 bases to trimming and J lost 4 bases; unmatched junction nucleotides: 4. The DNA for the CDR3 is TGTGCCAGCAGAAACCAGGGGGCCACCGGGGAGCTGTTTTTT. Residues: CASRNQGATGELFF.

The J gene is TRBJ2-3, the V gene TRBV6-5; 7 positions match TRBD1. Germline V CDR1 and CDR2: MNHEY, SVGAGI. The CDR3 covers 14 residues. Unmatched junction bases numbered 5, after V lost 4 bases and J lost 4 bases. The CDR3 loop is CASSFKTGSDTQYF. DNA for the CDR3: TGTGCCAGCAGTTTCAAGACAGGGTCAGATACGCAGTATTTT.

The chain recombines TRBV6-6 with TRBJ2-2; TRBD1 aligns across 8 bases. The J segment lost 5 bases and the V segment lost 4 bases, leaving 6 bases of the junction unmatched. Per germline, CDR1 MNHNY and CDR2 SVGAGI (reference sequence). This CDR3 has 15 residues. The CDR3 nucleotides are TGTGCCAGCAGTTCTGGGACAGGCTTTACCGGGGAGCTGTTTTTT. This gives the protein CASSSGTGFTGELFF.

This clone appeared once. The chain joins TRBV19 to TRBJ2-7, with TRBD1 as a possible D gene (6 bases). Trimming shortened V by 7 bases and J by 4 bases, and 20 bases separated the two germline ends. Germline V lookup: CDR1 LNHDA, CDR2 SQIVND (reference sequence). CDR3 length: 15 residues. As DNA, the CDR3 is TGTGCCAGTACCCTAAGCAGCGGAAGGGGGTACGAGCAGTACTTC. This codes for CASTLSSGRGYEQYF.

V is TRBV30 and J is TRBJ1-2, with 9 bases that match TRBD1. The CDR3 is 13 residues long. The germline V gene has CDR1 GTSNPN and CDR2 SVGIG (reference sequence). J lost 5 bases, V lost 5 bases, and 6 bases had no gene match. The CDR3 loop reads CAWPGGQGYGYTF. CDR3 sequence (DNA): TGTGCCTGGCCGGGGGGACAGGGTTATGGCTACACCTTC. Full variable domain (outside the CDR3, taken from reference TRBV30 and TRBJ1-2): SQTIHQWPATLVQPVGSPLSLECTVEGTSNPNLYWYRQAAGRGLQLLFYSVGIGQISSEVPQNLSASRPQDRQFILSSKKLLLSDSGFYLCAWPGGQGYGYTFGSGTRLTVV.